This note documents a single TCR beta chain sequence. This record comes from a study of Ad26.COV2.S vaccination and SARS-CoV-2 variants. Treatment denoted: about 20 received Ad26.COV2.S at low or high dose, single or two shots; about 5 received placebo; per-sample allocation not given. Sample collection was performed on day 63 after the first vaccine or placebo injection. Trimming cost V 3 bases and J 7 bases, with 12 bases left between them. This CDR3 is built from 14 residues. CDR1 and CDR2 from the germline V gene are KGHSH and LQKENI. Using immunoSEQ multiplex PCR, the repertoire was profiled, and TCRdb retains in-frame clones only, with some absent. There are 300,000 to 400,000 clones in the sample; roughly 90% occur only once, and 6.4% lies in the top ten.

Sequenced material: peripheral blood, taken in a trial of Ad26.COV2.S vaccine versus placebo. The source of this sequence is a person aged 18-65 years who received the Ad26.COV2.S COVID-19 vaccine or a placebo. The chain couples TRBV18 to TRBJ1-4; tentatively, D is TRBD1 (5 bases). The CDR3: CASSPEGLGEKLFF. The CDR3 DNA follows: TGTGCCAGCTCACCCGAGGGGCTCGGTGAAAAACTGTTTTTT. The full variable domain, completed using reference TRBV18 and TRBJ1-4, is NAGVMQNPRHLVRRRGQEARLRCSPMKGHSHVYWYRQLPEEGLKFMVYLQKENIIDESGMPKERFSAEFPKEGPSILRIQQVVRGDSAAYFCASSPEGLGEKLFFGSGTQLSVL.